This T cell receptor beta chain was recovered during a study of T cells in Graves' hyperthyroidism and ophthalmopathy. General study results and limits: Onset of ophthalmopathy came a median roughly 6.4 months after the model predicted it. From stable hyperthyroidism, ophthalmopathy was separated by a 13 V-J model. Blood also carried most thyroid clonotypes expanded above 0.001.

CDR3 length: 15 residues. V was clipped by 0 bases and J by 3 bases; unmatched bases: 3. Germline-derived CDR1 and CDR2 are MNHEY and SVGAGI. Those with hyperthyroidism were 18 to 65 years old, newly diagnosed, and ill for under 2 months. With respect to this clonotype: The antigen is not known.

TCR beta CDR3 regions were amplified from RNA. Researchers ran a first-round RT-PCR on the TCR CDR3 using the HTBI primer set. Each CDR3 protein gets one entry after TCRdb re-called the multiplex PCR reads with MiXCR. The table lists around 580,000 distinct CDR3 sequences, around 42% of them singletons. The rearrangement uses TRBV6-5 and TRBJ2-7; TRBD2 matches 9 bases. The sample consisted of peripheral blood or thyroid tissue (not recorded which). This TCR derives from a woman aged 18-29 years with Graves' hyperthyroidism. Written as DNA, the CDR3 is TGTGCCAGCAGTTACTCCGGGACTAGCTACTACGAGCAGTACTTC. This sequence encodes CASSYSGTSYYEQYF.